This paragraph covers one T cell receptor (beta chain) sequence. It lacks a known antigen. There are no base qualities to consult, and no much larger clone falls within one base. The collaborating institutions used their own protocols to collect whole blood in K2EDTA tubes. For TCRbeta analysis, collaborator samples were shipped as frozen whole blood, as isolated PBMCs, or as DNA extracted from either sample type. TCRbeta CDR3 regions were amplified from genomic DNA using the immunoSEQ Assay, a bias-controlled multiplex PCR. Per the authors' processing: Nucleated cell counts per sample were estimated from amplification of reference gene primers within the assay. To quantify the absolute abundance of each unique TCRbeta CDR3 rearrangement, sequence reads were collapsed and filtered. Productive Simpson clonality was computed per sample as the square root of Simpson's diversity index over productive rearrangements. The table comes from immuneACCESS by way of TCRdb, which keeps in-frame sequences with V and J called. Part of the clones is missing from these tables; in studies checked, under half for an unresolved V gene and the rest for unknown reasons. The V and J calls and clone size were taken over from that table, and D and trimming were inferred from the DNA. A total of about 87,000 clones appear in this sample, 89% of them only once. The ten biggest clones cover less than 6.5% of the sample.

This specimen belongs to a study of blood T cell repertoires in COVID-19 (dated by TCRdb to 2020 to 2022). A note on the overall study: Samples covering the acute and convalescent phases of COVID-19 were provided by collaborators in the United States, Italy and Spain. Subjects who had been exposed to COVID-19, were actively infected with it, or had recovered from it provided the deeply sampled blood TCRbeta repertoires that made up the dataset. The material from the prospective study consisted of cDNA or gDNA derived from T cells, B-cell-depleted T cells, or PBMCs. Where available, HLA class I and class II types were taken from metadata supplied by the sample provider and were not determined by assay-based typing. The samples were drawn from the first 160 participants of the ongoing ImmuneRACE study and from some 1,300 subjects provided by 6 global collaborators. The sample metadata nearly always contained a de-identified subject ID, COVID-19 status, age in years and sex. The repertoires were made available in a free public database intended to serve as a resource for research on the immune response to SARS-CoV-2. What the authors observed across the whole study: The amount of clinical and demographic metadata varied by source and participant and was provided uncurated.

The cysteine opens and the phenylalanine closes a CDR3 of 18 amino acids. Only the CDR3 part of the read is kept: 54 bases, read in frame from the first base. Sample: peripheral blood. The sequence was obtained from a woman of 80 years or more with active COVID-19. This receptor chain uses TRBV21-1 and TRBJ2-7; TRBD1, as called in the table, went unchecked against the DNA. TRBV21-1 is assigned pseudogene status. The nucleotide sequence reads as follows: TGTGCCAGCAGGGGGGCTCCTTACCCGGGACAGGGGAGCCACGAGCAGTACTTC. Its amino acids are CASRGAPYPGQGSHEQYF.